This is a list of T cell receptor beta chains from one sample in a study of blood T cells in healthy people across ages. TCRdb reprocessed the 5' RACE reads via MiXCR and lists one record per CDR3 protein. The sample records 800,000 or so distinct CDR3 sequences, approximately 67% being singletons. The source material was blood. These receptors were obtained from a young man in good health. The CDR3 runs from the conserved cysteine through the conserved F or W. D genes are given only for firm matches.

NA,TRBV10-3,14,TRBJ2-2,CAISEYANTGELFF
NA,TRBV12-3/TRBV12-4,13,NA,CASSGPPVETQYF
NA,TRBV7-2,15,TRBJ2-3,CASSPRRGARDTQYF
NA,TRBV4-2,14,TRBJ2-7,CASSPQNGGGEQYF
NA,TRBV2,15,TRBJ2-1,CASSEKHHTSYEQFF
NA,TRBV29-1,12,TRBJ2-1,CSASREYNEQFF
NA,TRBV7-2,15,TRBJ2-5,CASSLALGRKETQYF
NA,TRBV7-9,14,TRBJ1-4,CASSLEGSNEKLFF
NA,TRBV25-1,15,TRBJ2-7,CASSESGSFLYEQYF
NA,TRBV7-6,13,NA,CASSLRDTYEQYF
TRBD2,TRBV11-3,15,TRBJ2-3,CASSSRSGEGDTQYF
TRBD1,TRBV4-3,16,TRBJ2-7,CASSHRGQPNSYEQYF
NA,TRBV20-1,15,TRBJ2-1,CSARDPQVLYNEQFF
TRBD1,TRBV20-1,16,TRBJ1-6,CSVRPDREKYNSPLHF
TRBD2,TRBV9,16,TRBJ2-3,CASRKGLAGFTDTQYF
NA,TRBV18,15,TRBJ1-4,CASSPSGGRGEKLFF